These 8 T cell receptor beta chains were all obtained from the same sample, sequenced in a study of regulatory T cells in long-lasting Graves disease. The time point: persistent/refractory GD, antithyroid drugs over 5 years with positive TRAb. PBMC-derived RNA was used for the TCR library. Building of the TCR beta libraries involved iRepertoire HTBI primers and Arm-PCR of CDR3 regions. Using its own MiXCR run on the multiplex PCR reads, TCRdb lists one record per CDR3 protein. The sample lists approximately 400,000 distinct CDR3 sequences, less than 25% occurring once. Specimen: peripheral blood mononuclear cells (PBMCs), collected when the disease was refractory, from a patient treated with antithyroid drugs. These receptors all stem from a female donor with Graves disease.

This rearrangement joins TRBV7-2 to TRBJ2-3; no clear D. CDR3 length equals 10 residues. The germline gives CDR1 SGHTA, CDR2 FQGNSA. V shed 8 bases and J shed 6 bases, with 6 bases lying between them. The CDR3 region is CASGWDTQYF. CDR3 sequence (DNA): TGTGCCAGCGGTTGGGATACGCAGTATTTT.

In its sample, this clonotype was seen a few times. The genes are TRBV19 and TRBJ2-7; unclear D gene. CDR1 LNHDA and CDR2 SQIVND come from the germline V gene (reference sequence). V lost 9 bases and J 3 bases, leaving 18 bases between the germline ends. The length of the CDR3 is 14 residues. The CDR3 coding sequence is TGTGCCAGACCGTCTGAGCGAAGCCTCTACGAGCAGTACTTC. Translated, it gives CARPSERSLYEQYF. Combining the CDR3 with reference TRBV19 and TRBJ2-7 gives the whole variable domain DGGITQSPKYLFRKEGQNVTLSCEQNLNHDAMYWYRQDPGQGLRLIYYSQIVNDFQKGDIAEGYSVSREKKESFPLTVTSAQKNPTAFYLCARPSERSLYEQYFGPGTRLTVT.

The V call is TRBV4-3, the J call TRBJ1-1, with D maybe TRBD1 (6 bases). Germline V gene data show CDR1 as LGHNA and CDR2 as YSLEER. This CDR3 is 15 amino acids long. V dropped 2 bases and J dropped 4 bases, with 14 bases sitting between them. The CDR3 here is CASSQLVTGSTEAFF. In DNA form, the CDR3 reads TGCGCCAGCAGCCAACTCGTTACAGGGAGCACTGAAGCTTTCTTT.

This clonotype is a singleton in its sample. The chain recombines TRBV3-1 with TRBJ2-1; 10 bases map to TRBD2. The length of the CDR3 is 15 residues. Germline CDR1 LGHDT, CDR2 YNNKEL (reference sequence). V lost 0 bases and J lost 9; bases outside the gene matches: 5. CDR3 region: CASSQDASGRIEQFF. The CDR3, as DNA: TGTGCCAGCAGCCAAGACGCTAGCGGGAGAATTGAGCAGTTCTTC.

This chain uses TRBV19 with TRBJ2-6; D is unresolved. The CDR3 is 22 residues long. The germline V gene has CDR1 LNHDA and CDR2 SQIVND (reference sequence). Trimming removed 0 bases at V and 0 bases at J, with 24 bases between. The CDR3 loop reads CASSIDDGLWPTRSSGANVLTF. The CDR3 DNA reads as TGTGCCAGTAGTATAGATGATGGCCTCTGGCCCACGAGGAGCTCTGGGGCCAACGTCCTGACTTTC.

This clonotype was picked up a small number of times. The rearrangement links TRBV12-3 or TRBV12-4 to TRBJ1-1, with TRBD1 matching over 9 bases. The CDR3 runs 15 residues. The J segment lost 10 bases and the V segment lost 6 bases, leaving 15 bases of the junction unmatched. The CDR3 reads CASSPRRDRVQSAFF. In DNA, the CDR3 is TGTGCCAGCAGCCCTAGGAGGGACAGGGTTCAGTCAGCTTTCTTT.

Comment on this clonotype: A far larger clone is only one base removed, so a read error is likely. The rearrangement joins TRBV28 to TRBJ1-4; D is uncertain. The CDR3 runs to 16 residues. Germline-derived CDR1 and CDR2 are MDHEN and SYDVKM. Trimming pared 6 bases from V and 0 bases from J, leaving 14 bases between. In nucleotides, the CDR3 is TGTGCCAGCAGCCCATTAGTGGGTGCAACTAATGAAAAACTGTTTTTT. Residues: CASSPLVGATNEKLFF.

This clonotype was detected many times. This chain joins TRBV12-3 or TRBV12-4 and TRBJ2-5; D is perhaps TRBD2 (8 bases). The CDR3 has 16 amino acids. The V end was cut by 5 bases, the J end by 5 bases, with 21 bases between. The CDR3 nucleotides read TGTGCCAGCAGTGCCCCTCTCGGGAGGGGGCGCGAGACCCAGTACTTC. This gives the protein CASSAPLGRGRETQYF.